This T cell receptor (beta chain) was recorded in a study of cytomegalovirus exposure and HLA in healthy donors (dated by TCRdb to the late 2010s). For the study in its entirety: In an earlier analysis of around 540 of the donors, 276 Gb of sequence data and some 100 million unique TCR beta sequences from roughly 180 million T cells were reported. To decide whether each TCR beta V gene segment behaved as functional or pseudogenic, an earlier analysis of over 500 of the donors relied on high-throughput TCR beta sequencing. Four to six DR-DQ haplotypes were handled as single units for association and clustering, since linkage in the cohort was strong. In a later genetic analysis, genome-wide SNP genotypes for about three fifths of the roughly 670 donors were used, and that subset was treated as a discovery cohort. HLA typing included class I and class II loci at four-digit resolution. The genetic ancestry cluster associated with self-reported Caucasian donors included approximately 85% of the 398 genotyped donors. To study patterns of TCR occurrence, a later analysis re-analyzed previously published TCR beta repertoires from several hundred donors and added high-resolution HLA genotyping. The later analysis used no new phenotypic data to find candidate immune exposures, relying instead on TCR beta sequences and their occurrence across donors. The T cell repertoires of under 700 subjects were profiled by immunosequencing and related to cytomegalovirus serostatus. Donor age, sex, ethnicity and CMV serostatus were compiled together with the repertoire data. On average, roughly 250,000 unique TCR beta nucleotide sequences were sequenced per donor among roughly 430 genotyped donors of the cohort, with 15% to 20% of those sequences being non-productive. The study aimed to test whether cataloging public T cell receptors could reveal signatures of past pathogen exposure. High-throughput TCR immunosequencing, statistical association of individual TCRs with disease status, and machine learning were combined to predict cytomegalovirus infection status. An early release that covered approximately 600 HLA-typed donors contained 300 to 350 gigabases of sequencing data and around 80 million unique TCR sequences. Along with the approximately 650-subject first cohort, a separate validation cohort of around 110 different subjects was used. Typing coverage differed by locus: A, B, C, DRB1 and DQB1 were typed in about 629-640 donors, DQA1 in about 560, DPA1 in nearly 610, and DPB1 in roughly 450. Every repertoire in the discovery cohort had been generated on one and the same sequencing platform. Results the study describes overall, beyond this receptor: Some IMGT-functional V segments, including TRBV6-2 and TRBV6-3, could not be distinguished by the 87-base-pair reads and were therefore excluded. The presence/absence analyses assumed that sequencing depth was roughly uniform across donors, and that assumption may not be true. The study gave a list of roughly 150 TCR beta chains associated with cytomegalovirus. In a later analysis, most CMV-associated TCR beta chains were found to appear HLA-restricted, with HLA associations seemingly driven largely by CMV exposure. In a later analysis, HLA-associated TCR beta chains were found to be more clonally expanded and to have lower generation probabilities than equally common non-associated chains. Because HLA typing was missing for some donors at each locus, association tests included only the typed subset. It was suggested by the authors that the approach could potentially be generalized to other disease states and immunological phenotypes. Broadly in line with IMGT annotations, most TCR beta V segments showed up in productive rearrangements about 87% or about 30% of the time in an earlier analysis of around 600 of the donors. When HLA alleles, especially DR and DQ, strongly co-occurred, attributing TCR associations to individual alleles was difficult. The earlier analysis of almost 600 of the donors excluded approximately 15 rarely observed V segments, including chromosome 9 orphons, because counts were too low. According to a later genetic analysis, donors in an Asian-associated ancestry cluster had fewer N-insertions in productive TCRs than the approximately 700-donor mean. In a later analysis, the rate of TCR association differed among HLA loci, with DRB1 alleles having the most associated TCRs and HLA-C alleles having the fewest. Specific HLA alleles were associated with 15,000 to 20,000 TCR beta sequences at a false discovery rate of 0.05 in a later analysis. Three of the identified cytomegalovirus-associated TCR beta chains were confirmed in vitro to be specific for cytomegalovirus antigens. A cluster of highly shared sequence variants was judged likely to represent a technical artifact of the sequencing pipeline. Correlated functional status among segregating V segments might be attributable to linkage disequilibrium, but an unknown experimental factor could not be ruled out. Most TCR sequences were seen in very few donors, while some public TCRs were found in many individuals. A later analysis reported that several top co-occurrence clusters appeared linked to parvovirus B19, influenza, CMV and Epstein-Barr virus. V-gene and J-gene trimming of TCR beta chains was associated with a missense DCLRE1C variant in a later genetic analysis, and the association was replicated in an independent cohort. For the cohort, immune exposure information was limited to CMV serostatus. A further reported finding was that TCR beta sequences accurately predicted the HLA-A and HLA-B alleles for most subjects in the first cohort. In both the original and validation cohorts, the classifier was reported to diagnose cytomegalovirus status with high specificity and sensitivity. Only TCR beta chains were sequenced in this cohort, and the absence of alpha or paired-chain data limited detectable features.

Inclusive of the bounding cysteine and phenylalanine, the CDR3 is 14 residues long. Only the CDR3 part of the read is kept: 42 bases, read in frame from the first base. Trimming takes 1 base from V and 9 bases from J, and the germline ends sit 13 bases apart. Per the germline V gene, SGHNT is the CDR1 and YENEEA is the CDR2. Library generation was performed with the immunoSEQ multiplex PCR assay. For the multiplex PCR, a mixture combining 60 forward primers for TCR Vbeta segments and 13 reverse primers for TCR Jbeta segments was used. The CDR3 region of rearranged TCR beta genes was amplified from genomic DNA by a multiplex PCR assay. Amplified TCR beta libraries were sequenced as 87-base-pair reads on the Illumina HiSeq System. The original methods were these. In a later analysis, about 80 million unique TCR beta chains were counted across the approximately 640 repertoires, and roughly 11 million of these chains were shared by at least two donors. A nearest-neighbor algorithm error-corrected the raw reads and collapsed the reads into unique sequences, merging closely related sequences to remove PCR and sequencing errors. Alignment of CDR3 sequences to IMGT reference sequences was used to assign V, D and J gene segments. For a sequence to be retained, at least a six-nucleotide match to both a V gene segment and a J gene segment was required. Rearrangements were classified as productive when the CDR3 lacked stop codons and remained in frame with V and J, and all other rearrangements were classified as non-productive. Following IMGT convention, CDR3 was defined as the stretch from the second conserved V-encoded cysteine up to the conserved J-encoded phenylalanine. The earlier analysis of about 530 of the donors excluded any sequence lacking an unambiguous match to a single V gene segment. An earlier analysis of 587 of the donors classified V segments as functional when productive rearrangements were above 56.7% and as segregating when the standard deviation between donors was above 5%. A statistical classification framework was built for diagnosing cytomegalovirus status from the catalog of TCR beta chain sequences. In a later analysis, V and J genes were assigned by comparing TCR nucleotide sequences against IMGT/GENE-DB human TR gene sequences. Using the TCRdist pipeline, a later analysis assigned CDR3 sequences along with most-parsimonious VDJ recombination scenarios. In a later analysis, every TCR beta chain was defined by the combination of its CDR3 amino acid sequence and its V-gene family, and reads without a unique V-gene family were dropped. To address suspected cross-contamination and a sequencing artifact, a later analysis removed roughly 580 highly shared, low-generation-probability nucleotide sequences. In a later analysis, a clonal expansion index was calculated for each public chain from normalized within-repertoire ranks of inferred template counts. A later analysis computed generation probabilities with a VDJ recombination model fitted to out-of-frame rearrangements, and checked the results against IGoR. In a later analysis, TCR-TCR, TCR-HLA and TCR-CMV co-occurrence was scored with hypergeometric tests, and a repertoire-size bias correction was applied to TCR pairs. A later analysis estimated false discovery rates by permuting HLA or CMV assignments 20 times. In a later analysis, co-occurring TCRs were grouped using DBSCAN, and TCRdist sequence similarity was added for clustering within HLA-allele-positive subsets. Repertoires with fewer than 30,000 or more than 120,000 public chains were left out of co-occurrence clustering, as were about five repertoires with anomalous nucleotide sharing. TCRdb holds this immuneACCESS table with in-frame rearrangements only. Some clones are missing; in checked studies, unresolved V genes explain under half, and the rest has no known cause. That table furnishes V, J and clone size, whereas the DNA furnished D and trimming. Present in this sample are more than 90,000 clones, roughly 82% of which were seen just once. About 8% of the sample belongs to the ten largest clones.

For this clone: Which antigen it targets is not known. Base qualities are not provided; no much larger clone lies one nucleotide away.

The cohort comprised more than 550 healthy bone marrow donors. Cohort members were all nominally healthy when sampled, although unrecorded immune exposures were likely present. CMV serostatus was positive for 289 and negative for about 50% of the roughly 700 cohort members, and was not recorded for this donor. Every donor gave a peripheral blood sample, and the peripheral blood mononuclear cells from that sample were used for TCR beta sequencing. Genomic DNA was extracted from the blood cell samples with the Qiagen DNeasy Blood Extraction Kit. The sequencing sample was made of PBMCs. The V and J genes are TRBV11-3 and TRBJ2-1; a tentative D call is TRBD1 (6 bases match). The sequence derives from a human donor in good health. The CDR3 sequence is CASSLGRGNGEQFF. The DNA sequence is TGTGCCAGCAGCTTAGGCAGGGGTAATGGTGAGCAGTTCTTC.